Following are 16 T cell receptor beta chains from one sample sequenced in a study of OX40 agonist ivuxolimab in advanced cancers. The repertoire was sequenced with immunoSEQ multiplex PCR; TCRdb's copy has only in-frame clones and lacks some. The data show about 35,000 clones, roughly 92% seen once. The sample here was CD4+ or CD8+ T cells sorted from blood, taken in a trial of the OX40 agonist ivuxolimab. Source of these receptors: an adult with an advanced solid tumor such as melanoma, head and neck, liver or kidney cancer.

This chain uses TRBV27 with TRBJ2-2; D remains ambiguous. Trimming took off 2 bases at V and 4 bases at J, with 8 bases between the two ends. The germline gives CDR1 MNHEY, CDR2 SMNVEV (reference sequence). The CDR3 totals 14 residues. CDR3: CASSLTLITGELFF. The CDR3 DNA is TGTGCCAGCAGTTTAACACTTATCACCGGGGAGCTGTTTTTT.

This rearrangement joins TRBV4-3 to TRBJ2-4, with D unclear. The CDR3 contains 18 residues. With 4 bases removed from V and 3 bases from J, the gap between germline ends came to 22 bases. Germline V gene lookup returns CDR1 LGHNA and CDR2 YSLEER. This CDR3 is CASSPLLGPLKGKNIQYF. CDR3 nucleotide sequence: TGCGCCAGCAGCCCCCTTCTAGGGCCCCTAAAGGGCAAAAACATTCAGTACTTC.

The CDR3 loop is CASRDGQSYEQYF. CDR3 nucleotide sequence: TGTGCCAGTAGGGATGGACAGTCCTACGAGCAGTACTTC. The V and J genes are TRBV19 and TRBJ2-7, with D perhaps TRBD1 (6 bases). The CDR3 is 13 residues long. Germline CDR1 is LNHDA and CDR2 is SQIVND (reference sequence). The V end was cut by 6 bases, the J end by 1 base, with 10 bases between.

The CDR3 loop is CASSPGTSGTDTQYF. CDR3 nucleotide sequence: TGTGCCAGCAGTCCCGGGACTAGCGGCACAGATACGCAGTATTTT. V gene TRBV27 combines with J gene TRBJ2-3; 10 bases match TRBD2. Germline V gene sequence: CDR1 MNHEY, CDR2 SMNVEV (reference sequence). The CDR3 is made up of 15 amino acids. Trimming removed 5 bases from V and 1 base from J; junction bases left unmatched: 3.

This clone appeared once. J is TRBJ1-2 and V is TRBV9; a possible D gene is TRBD1 (5 bases). CDR3 length equals 13 residues. The V and J ends lost 3 bases and 4 bases respectively, with 10 bases between them. Germline V gives CDR1 SGDLS, CDR2 YYNGEE. The CDR3 protein is CASSASGGYGYTF. The CDR3 coding sequence is TGTGCCAGCAGCGCCTCCGGGGGCTATGGCTACACCTTC.

V and J are TRBV4-3 and TRBJ1-1, with 9 bases that match TRBD1. The CDR3 runs 14 residues. Unmatched junction bases numbered 10, after V lost 6 bases and J lost 8 bases. Germline lookup yields CDR1 LGHNA and CDR2 YSLEER. CDR3 nucleotides: TGCGCCAGCAGAACACGTCCCGGGACAGGGGAAGCTTTCTTT. This sequence encodes CASRTRPGTGEAFF.

CDR3 protein: CASSPTGTGNTEAFF. The CDR3 nucleotides are TGTGCCAGCAGCCCCACTGGGACAGGGAACACTGAAGCTTTCTTT. V is TRBV7-9 and J is TRBJ1-1; 8 bases fit TRBD1. The V gene end was trimmed by 5 bases and the J gene end by 1 base; junction bases not matched to a gene: 6. The CDR3 totals 15 residues. The V gene's germline CDR1 is SEHNR and CDR2 FQNEAQ (reference sequence).

The chain uses TRBV5-1 and TRBJ2-3; no firm D call. V was clipped by 2 bases and J by 4 bases, with 17 bases between them. This CDR3 has 16 residues. Germline V gene data show CDR1 as SGHRS and CDR2 as YFSETQ. CDR3 sequence: CASSFPTRNEPDTQYF. The CDR3, as DNA: TGCGCCAGCAGCTTCCCGACACGCAATGAGCCAGATACGCAGTATTTT.

This sequence joins TRBV5-4 and TRBJ1-2, with D possibly being TRBD1 (6 bases). The V gene's germline CDR1 is SGHNT and CDR2 YYREEE (reference sequence). Trimming took 0 bases from V and 6 from J, leaving 12 bases between them. CDR3 length: 14 residues. The DNA of the CDR3 is TGTGCCAGCAGCTTGGGCAGGGGATCAGATGGCTACACCTTC. Its protein product is CASSLGRGSDGYTF. The full variable domain, in which reference TRBV5-4 and TRBJ1-2 provide the parts outside the CDR3, is ETGVTQSPTHLIKTRGQQVTLRCSSQSGHNTVSWYQQALGQGPQFIFQYYREEENGRGNFPPRFSGLQFPNYSSELNVNALELDDSALYLCASSLGRGSDGYTFGSGTRLTVV.

The chain carries TRBV19 and TRBJ2-7; 11 bases map to TRBD1. The V gene's germline CDR1 is LNHDA and CDR2 SQIVND (reference sequence). The V gene end was trimmed by 3 bases and the J gene end by 7 bases; junction bases not matched to a gene: 5. This CDR3 spans 14 amino acids. This chain's CDR3 is CASSIGQGAQEQYF. Here the CDR3 DNA reads TGTGCCAGTAGTATCGGACAGGGGGCGCAGGAGCAGTACTTC.

The chain employs TRBV21-1 and TRBJ2-7; no check of the table's D call, TRBD1, against the DNA was made. TRBV21-1 represents a pseudogene. The CDR3 has 13 amino acids. The CDR3 region has the DNA TGTGCCAGCAGCAAAAAGAAGGGGTACGAGCAGTACTTC. Protein product: CASSKKKGYEQYF.

The V and J genes are TRBV19 and TRBJ1-2; D perhaps matches TRBD1 (5 bases). CDR3 length equals 12 residues. From germline, CDR1 is LNHDA and CDR2 SQIVND (reference sequence). V was clipped by 7 bases and J by 5 bases, with 11 bases between them. CDR3 loop: CASKRGRYGYTF. CDR3 nucleotide sequence: TGTGCCAGTAAAAGGGGCCGGTATGGCTACACCTTC.

The V and J genes are TRBV7-8 and TRBJ2-1; D ambiguous. Germline CDR1 reads SGHVS; CDR2 reads FQNEAQ. CDR3 size: 13 residues. Trimming left V 5 bases short and J 3 bases short, with 8 bases between. The CDR3 nucleotides are TGTGCCAGCAGCCTGGATAACTACAATGAGCAGTTCTTC. It translates to CASSLDNYNEQFF.

The rearrangement uses TRBV2 and TRBJ2-1; 11 positions agree with TRBD1. Trimming at V came to 3 bases and at J to 7 bases, leaving 2 bases not matched to a gene. From germline, CDR1 is SNHLY and CDR2 FYNNEI. CDR3 length equals 14 residues. The CDR3 protein is CASSEDRGPNEQFF. The CDR3 bases are TGTGCCAGCAGTGAGGACAGGGGGCCAAATGAGCAGTTCTTC.

The V call is TRBV5-1, the J call TRBJ2-1; the D is unclear. CDR3 length: 16 residues. In germline, CDR1 is SGHRS, CDR2 YFSETQ. Trimming took off 0 bases at V and 3 bases at J, with 13 bases between the two ends. Written as DNA, the CDR3 is TGCGCCAGCAGCTTGGTTGAGTTAGGAATCTACAATGAGCAGTTCTTC. This encodes CASSLVELGIYNEQFF.

This clone appeared once. The chain carries TRBV6-1 and TRBJ2-5, with 7 nucleotides matching TRBD1. With 3 bases clipped from V and 4 bases from J, the junction kept 8 bases outside the gene matches. In germline, CDR1 is MNHNS, CDR2 SASEGT. The CDR3 spans 15 residues. The CDR3, as DNA: TGTGCCAGCAGTGACGACAGGGTCGGTCGAGAGACCCAGTACTTC. As protein: CASSDDRVGRETQYF.